A single sample is the source of the 8 T cell receptor beta chains below, sequenced in a study of T cell repertoires in cytomegalovirus infection. The antigens of these receptors remain unknown. TCRdb used MiXCR to reprocess the reads, holding one entry per CDR3 protein. In the table there are about 570,000 distinct CDR3 sequences, 35% to 50% of which are singletons. This material consisted of cultured PBMCs, taken from culture after CMV antigen stimulation. The receptors originated from a human donor in good health (CMV status not recorded). Some clones in this sample may be carry-over from other donors' samples.

V is TRBV12-3 or TRBV12-4 and J is TRBJ2-2, with D unresolved. The CDR3 has 12 amino acids. V was shortened by 6 bases and J by 0 bases, with 2 bases between the two germline ends. The CDR3 DNA reads as TGTGCCAGCAGCGCGAACACCGGGGAGCTGTTTTTT. Translated: CASSANTGELFF.

The chain combines TRBV6-6 with TRBJ2-7; D unresolved. The V end lost 5 bases, the J end lost 0 bases, and 11 bases lay between the germline ends. Germline V gives CDR1 MNHNY, CDR2 SVGAGI (reference sequence). The CDR3 totals 14 residues. The CDR3 reads CASSDPTNSYEQYF. DNA for the CDR3: TGTGCCAGCAGTGACCCCACAAACTCCTACGAGCAGTACTTC.

This clonotype was counted only a few times. The J gene is TRBJ1-2, the V gene TRBV7-8, with 9 positions matching TRBD1. The CDR3 covers 16 residues. The germline V gene has CDR1 SGHVS and CDR2 FQNEAQ. Trimming at V came to 1 base and at J to 7 bases, leaving 10 bases not matched to a gene. The CDR3 region is CASSLVLGQGTGGYTF. The CDR3 bases are TGTGCCAGCAGCTTAGTCCTCGGACAGGGGACCGGTGGCTACACCTTC.

The chain carries TRBV11-1 and TRBJ1-1; 7 bases line up with TRBD1. The CDR3 contains 13 residues. From germline, CDR1 is SGHAT and CDR2 FQDESV (reference sequence). The ends lost 5 bases at V and 7 bases at J; junction bases unmatched: 7. The CDR3 region is CASSPDRDGEAFF. The DNA for the CDR3 is TGTGCCAGCAGCCCAGACAGGGATGGTGAAGCTTTCTTT.

This clonotype has only a few counts. The chain carries TRBV7-9 and TRBJ1-4, with D perhaps matching TRBD1 (5 bases). Trimming removed 5 bases at V and 6 bases at J, with 10 bases between. This CDR3 contains 13 residues. The germline V gene has CDR1 SEHNR and CDR2 FQNEAQ (reference sequence). The chain's CDR3 is CASSAGSDEKLFF. DNA for the CDR3: TGTGCCAGCAGCGCAGGGAGTGATGAAAAACTGTTTTTT.

This clonotype was seen only a few times. The J gene is TRBJ2-5, the V gene TRBV5-4, with D possibly being TRBD2 (6 bases). The germline V gene encodes CDR1 SGHNT and CDR2 YYREEE (reference sequence). Trimming took off 1 base at V and 5 bases at J, with 18 bases between the two ends. The CDR3 is 16 amino acids. The CDR3 DNA is TGTGCCAGCAGCTTGAATCTGGCTAGCGATGGGGAGACCCAGTACTTC. Protein: CASSLNLASDGETQYF.

The J gene is TRBJ2-3, the V gene TRBV11-2; D perhaps matches TRBD2 (6 bases). V shed 0 bases and J shed 1 base, with 11 bases lying between them. The length of the CDR3 is 16 residues. Germline CDR1 is SGHAT and CDR2 is FQNNGV. For the CDR3, the DNA is TGTGCCAGCAGCTTAGATCAGGGACTTCGCACAGATACGCAGTATTTT. Protein: CASSLDQGLRTDTQYF.

The genes are TRBV6-5 and TRBJ2-2, with TRBD1 matching over 12 bases. V trimming: 4 bases; J trimming: 3 bases; junction bases outside the gene matches: 3. CDR1 is MNHEY, CDR2 SVGAGI, per germline. CDR3 length: 16 amino acids. The CDR3 spells CASSSRDRGHTGELFF. The CDR3 nucleotides read TGTGCCAGCAGTTCCAGGGACAGGGGGCACACCGGGGAGCTGTTTTTT.